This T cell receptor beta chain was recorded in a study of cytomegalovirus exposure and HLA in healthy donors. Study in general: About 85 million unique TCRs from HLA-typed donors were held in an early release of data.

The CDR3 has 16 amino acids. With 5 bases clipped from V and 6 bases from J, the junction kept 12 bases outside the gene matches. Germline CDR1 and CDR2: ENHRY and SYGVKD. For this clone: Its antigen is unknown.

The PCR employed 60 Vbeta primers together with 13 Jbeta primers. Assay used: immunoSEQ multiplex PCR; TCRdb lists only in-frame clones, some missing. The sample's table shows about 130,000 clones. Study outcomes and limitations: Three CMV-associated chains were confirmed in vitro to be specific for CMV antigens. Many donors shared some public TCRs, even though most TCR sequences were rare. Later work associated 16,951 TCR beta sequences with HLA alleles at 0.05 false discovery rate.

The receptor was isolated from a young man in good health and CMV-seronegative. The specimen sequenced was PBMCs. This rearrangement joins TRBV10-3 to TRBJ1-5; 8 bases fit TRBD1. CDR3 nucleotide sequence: TGTGCCATCAGTCCGGGACAGGCCGGGGTAGGTCAGCCCCAGCATTTT. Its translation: CAISPGQAGVGQPQHF.